The sequence of this T cell receptor (beta chain) was determined in a study of cytomegalovirus exposure and HLA in healthy donors. Points from the study as a whole: The study listed 150 to 200 cytomegalovirus-associated TCR beta chains. A later analysis found first-cohort TCR clusters tended to co-occur in the 110 or so validation repertoires. As was reported, the classifier diagnosed cytomegalovirus status with high specificity and sensitivity.

This CDR3 region has 14 residues. V shed 1 base and J shed 4 bases, with 9 bases lying between them. The germline V gene has CDR1 SGHTA and CDR2 FQGTGA. The protocol was immunoSEQ multiplex PCR, while the TCRdb copy is restricted to in-frame clones and leaves out a portion. The sample holds some 180,000 clones; about nine tenths are singletons and the top ten take roughly 6.6%. This clone was seen a single time. Its matching antigen is unknown. This chain connects TRBV7-3 to TRBJ2-3, with a weak D call TRBD2 (6 bases). Sample: PBMCs. The sequence was obtained from a man aged 25-45 years in good health and CMV-seropositive. In nucleotides, the CDR3 is TGTGCCAGCAGCTTAATGCGGGATTCAGATACGCAGTATTTT. Translation gives CASSLMRDSDTQYF.